Listed below are T cell receptor beta chains from one sample, sequenced in a study of regulatory T cells in long-lasting Graves disease. TCRdb called the multiplex PCR reads again in MiXCR, with one record for every CDR3 protein. The sample has 420,000 or so distinct CDR3 sequences, about 15% seen once. The same specimen was also included in a second study, on T cells in Graves' hyperthyroidism and ophthalmopathy.

The sequencing here drew on peripheral blood mononuclear cells (PBMCs), taken at new diagnosis, from a patient treated with antithyroid drugs. The receptors here all came from a woman in her late teens or twenties with Graves disease. Both conserved end residues are part of each CDR3. The D gene is left open where the match is weak. Clone size, where shown, is once, few, many, or a class for clones that have expanded.

CDR3 DNA: TGCGCCAGCAGCACGACAGTGATACTAGCCAAAAACATTCAGTACTTC
CDR3 protein: CASSTTVILAKNIQYF
V gene: TRBV5-1
D gene: -
J gene: TRBJ2-4
clone size: few

CDR3 DNA: TGCAGTGCTGACCCGTGGTTGGCTGGCTACGAGCAGTACTTC
CDR3 protein: CSADPWLAGYEQYF
V gene: TRBV20-1
D gene: -
J gene: TRBJ2-7
clone size: -

CDR3 DNA: TGTGCCAGCAGTTACGGGCCCCTCCCAGAGACCCAGTACTTC
CDR3 protein: CASSYGPLPETQYF
V gene: TRBV6-5
D gene: -
J gene: TRBJ2-5
clone size: -

CDR3 DNA: TGTGCCAGCAGTTTGCCTAGACAGGGGGCAGACTATGGCTACACCTTC
CDR3 protein: CASSLPRQGADYGYTF
V gene: TRBV28
D gene: TRBD1
J gene: TRBJ1-2
clone size: many

CDR3 DNA: TGTGCTTCCACGAAGTCCCATAACACCGGGGAGCTGTTTTTT
CDR3 protein: CASTKSHNTGELFF
V gene: TRBV2
D gene: -
J gene: TRBJ2-2
clone size: -

CDR3 DNA: TGTGCCAGCAGCCTATCTAGCGGGGGAGATACGCAGTATTTT
CDR3 protein: CASSLSSGGDTQYF
V gene: TRBV3-1
D gene: TRBD2
J gene: TRBJ2-3
clone size: many

CDR3 DNA: TGTGCCAGCAGGACCGGGACTAGTGGGCCCACCGGGGAGCTGTTTTTT
CDR3 protein: CASRTGTSGPTGELFF
V gene: TRBV6-1
D gene: TRBD2
J gene: TRBJ2-2
clone size: many

CDR3 DNA: TGTGCCAGCAGTTTGAAGGGTCTTGGGGCCAACGTCCTGACTTTC
CDR3 protein: CASSLKGLGANVLTF
V gene: TRBV12-3/TRBV12-4
D gene: -
J gene: TRBJ2-6
clone size: few

CDR3 DNA: TGTGCCTGGAATGTAGGTCTAGCGGGCGAGACCCAGTACTTC
CDR3 protein: CAWNVGLAGETQYF
V gene: TRBV30
D gene: TRBD2
J gene: TRBJ2-5
clone size: -

CDR3 DNA: TGTGCCAGCAGCTTAGTAGCGGGAGTCGGCAATGAGCAGTTCTTC
CDR3 protein: CASSLVAGVGNEQFF
V gene: TRBV7-2
D gene: TRBD2
J gene: TRBJ2-1
clone size: -

CDR3 DNA: TGTGCCAGCAGCTTAGGACTAGCGGGAGAGAGGAACACCGGGGAGCTGTTTTTT
CDR3 protein: CASSLGLAGERNTGELFF
V gene: TRBV5-6
D gene: TRBD2
J gene: TRBJ2-2
clone size: -

CDR3 DNA: TGTGCCAGCAGCTTAGGAGTCCCCGGACAGGGGTCCTACGAGCAGTACTTC
CDR3 protein: CASSLGVPGQGSYEQYF
V gene: TRBV11-2
D gene: TRBD1
J gene: TRBJ2-7
clone size: -

CDR3 DNA: TGTGCCAGCAGATCCGGGACTAGCGCGTCCTACGAGCAGTACTTC
CDR3 protein: CASRSGTSASYEQYF
V gene: TRBV5-6
D gene: TRBD2
J gene: TRBJ2-7
clone size: -

CDR3 DNA: TGCGCCAGCAGCCAGTCCGGGACTAGCGGGAGCTCCTGCAATGAGCAGTTCTTC
CDR3 protein: CASSQSGTSGSSCNEQFF
V gene: TRBV4-1
D gene: TRBD2
J gene: TRBJ2-1
clone size: -

CDR3 DNA: TGTGCCAGCAGCAAAAGCGGGAGTGGCGCAGATACGCAGTATTTT
CDR3 protein: CASSKSGSGADTQYF
V gene: TRBV7-3
D gene: TRBD2
J gene: TRBJ2-3
clone size: -

CDR3 DNA: TGTGCCAGCAGTCCCCTATTCCCCTTTAGCGGGAGGGCCAACAACCCGTTGAGCGATACGCAGTATTTT
CDR3 protein: CASSPLFPFSGRANNPLSDTQYF
V gene: TRBV12-3/TRBV12-4
D gene: TRBD2
J gene: TRBJ2-3
clone size: many

CDR3 DNA: TGTGCCAGCAGTCAGACAGGGGGCCTCGACGAGCAGTACTTC
CDR3 protein: CASSQTGGLDEQYF
V gene: TRBV28
D gene: TRBD1
J gene: TRBJ2-7
clone size: many

CDR3 DNA: TGTGCCAGCAGCCTACCCCCGGGACAGCCATACACCGGGGAGCTGTTTTTT
CDR3 protein: CASSLPPGQPYTGELFF
V gene: TRBV7-3
D gene: TRBD1
J gene: TRBJ2-2
clone size: once

CDR3 DNA: TGTGCCAGCAGCTTAACGTCAGACAATCAGCCCCAGCATTTT
CDR3 protein: CASSLTSDNQPQHF
V gene: TRBV7-9
D gene: -
J gene: TRBJ1-5
clone size: few

CDR3 DNA: TGTGCCAGCAGCTTGGCCGGGGGACTAGCGGTTTACAATGAGCAGTTCTTC
CDR3 protein: CASSLAGGLAVYNEQFF
V gene: TRBV5-4
D gene: TRBD2
J gene: TRBJ2-1
clone size: few

CDR3 DNA: TGTGCCTGGAGCTTAGCCCCAGCCAAAAACATTCAGTACTTC
CDR3 protein: CAWSLAPAKNIQYF
V gene: TRBV30
D gene: -
J gene: TRBJ2-4
clone size: -

CDR3 DNA: TGTGCCAGTAGTCCTGGAGGTGGCTGGGGAAGCTCCTACGAGCAGTACTTC
CDR3 protein: CASSPGGGWGSSYEQYF
V gene: TRBV19
D gene: -
J gene: TRBJ2-7
clone size: many

CDR3 DNA: TGCGCCAGCAGCCGTACTAATACAGGAAACTATGGCTACACCTTC
CDR3 protein: CASSRTNTGNYGYTF
V gene: TRBV5-1
D gene: -
J gene: TRBJ1-2
clone size: few

CDR3 DNA: TGCAGTGCTAGAGATCCTAGCGGCCCGTACGAGCAGTACTTC
CDR3 protein: CSARDPSGPYEQYF
V gene: TRBV20-1
D gene: TRBD2
J gene: TRBJ2-7
clone size: many

CDR3 DNA: TGTGCCAGCAGCTTAGTCGGGACTCCTGAAAACGAGCAGTACTTC
CDR3 protein: CASSLVGTPENEQYF
V gene: TRBV7-9
D gene: -
J gene: TRBJ2-7
clone size: few

CDR3 DNA: TGCAGCGTTGAAGGTGGACGGGAGCTCGAGACCCAGTACTTC
CDR3 protein: CSVEGGRELETQYF
V gene: TRBV29-1
D gene: -
J gene: TRBJ2-5
clone size: -

CDR3 DNA: TGTGCCAGCCAGCAAACGAACACCGGGGAGCTGTTTTTT
CDR3 protein: CASQQTNTGELFF
V gene: TRBV7-3
D gene: -
J gene: TRBJ2-2
clone size: few

CDR3 DNA: TGTGCCAGCAGTTCAGGACGGCTGAAAGCTTTCTTT
CDR3 protein: CASSSGRLKAFF
V gene: TRBV28
D gene: -
J gene: TRBJ1-1
clone size: many

CDR3 DNA: TGTGCCAGCAGCGAACAGGGCGGAGAGACCCAGTACTTC
CDR3 protein: CASSEQGGETQYF
V gene: TRBV9
D gene: -
J gene: TRBJ2-5
clone size: few

CDR3 DNA: TGTGCCAGCAGCAGGGGCGGTACTAACACTGAAGCTTTCTTT
CDR3 protein: CASSRGGTNTEAFF
V gene: TRBV9
D gene: -
J gene: TRBJ1-1
clone size: -

CDR3 DNA: TGTGCCAGCTCACCACTGAATGTGGGACAGGGTGCAGGAGGGTATGGCTACACCTTC
CDR3 protein: CASSPLNVGQGAGGYGYTF
V gene: TRBV18
D gene: TRBD1
J gene: TRBJ1-2
clone size: -

CDR3 DNA: TGTGCCAGCAGCCTAAGACAGGGGGCAACTGAAGCTTTCTTT
CDR3 protein: CASSLRQGATEAFF
V gene: TRBV3-1
D gene: TRBD1
J gene: TRBJ1-1
clone size: many

CDR3 DNA: TGTGCCAGCAGCCCCTGGTTATTGTCGGTAGCGGGAGAGACCCAGTACTTC
CDR3 protein: CASSPWLLSVAGETQYF
V gene: TRBV7-2
D gene: TRBD2
J gene: TRBJ2-5
clone size: many

CDR3 DNA: TGCAGCGACACGGGACAGGGTTATATGGATGAGCAGTTCTTC
CDR3 protein: CSDTGQGYMDEQFF
V gene: TRBV29-1
D gene: TRBD1
J gene: TRBJ2-1
clone size: many

CDR3 DNA: TGTGCCACCCTAACGGGAGGGCTAACCACCTACGAGCAGTACTTC
CDR3 protein: CATLTGGLTTYEQYF
V gene: TRBV28
D gene: TRBD2
J gene: TRBJ2-7
clone size: many

CDR3 DNA: TGTGCCAGCAGTGAAGAGGGGACAGCCTATGGCTACACCTTC
CDR3 protein: CASSEEGTAYGYTF
V gene: TRBV6-1
D gene: TRBD1
J gene: TRBJ1-2
clone size: many

CDR3 DNA: TGTGCCAGCTCACCACCGCCGGCATCCTACGAGCAGTACTTC
CDR3 protein: CASSPPPASYEQYF
V gene: TRBV18
D gene: -
J gene: TRBJ2-7
clone size: -

CDR3 DNA: TGTGCCAGCAGGAGGTCCGGGGACAGGGTCTGGGAGCAGTACTTC
CDR3 protein: CASRRSGDRVWEQYF
V gene: TRBV6-2/TRBV6-3
D gene: TRBD1
J gene: TRBJ2-7
clone size: many

CDR3 DNA: TGCGCCAGCAGCTCGGACCCGGGACGGACTTACTATGGCTACACCTTC
CDR3 protein: CASSSDPGRTYYGYTF
V gene: TRBV5-1
D gene: -
J gene: TRBJ1-2
clone size: -

CDR3 DNA: TGTGCCAGCAGTATAATCCATCAGCCCCAGCATTTT
CDR3 protein: CASSIIHQPQHF
V gene: TRBV28
D gene: -
J gene: TRBJ1-5
clone size: many

CDR3 DNA: TGCGCCAGCAGCCAGACAGAGACAGTCAACTATGGCTACACCTTC
CDR3 protein: CASSQTETVNYGYTF
V gene: TRBV11-2
D gene: -
J gene: TRBJ1-2
clone size: few